This T cell receptor (beta chain) came from a study of cytomegalovirus exposure and HLA in healthy donors. Whole-study context: It was reported in a later analysis that the same platform had been used for the approximately 110 validation repertoires as for the roughly 650 first-cohort repertoires. Study-wide findings and caveats: Researchers catalogued roughly 170 TCR beta chains as cytomegalovirus-associated.

TCRdb's table, derived via immunoSEQ multiplex PCR, lists solely in-frame clones and lacks some. The data hold roughly 140,000 clones, with about 88% observed a single time. Per the germline V gene, CDR1 is MNHNS and CDR2 is SASEGT. The CDR3 extends over 15 amino acids. Trimming took 6 bases from V and 2 from J; bases not matched to a gene: 6. To note about this clone: Its antigen is unidentified.

The chain recombines TRBV6-1 with TRBJ2-2, with TRBD1 identical over 7 bases. The sample taken for sequencing was PBMCs. The clonotype comes from a man between 18 and 29 years old in good health and CMV-seropositive. CDR3 in amino acids: CASSRGGANTGELFF. The CDR3 DNA reads as TGTGCCAGCAGCAGAGGGGGCGCCAACACCGGGGAGCTGTTTTTT.